This T cell receptor beta chain was retrieved from a study of T cells after yellow fever vaccination. TCRdb fed the 5' RACE reads into MiXCR, producing one record per CDR3 protein. The sample shows about 580,000 distinct CDR3 sequences, around 17% of them seen only once. The CDR3 is 12 amino acids. The V gene lost 6 bases and the J gene lost 4 bases, with 7 bases spanning the gap. Findings and limits, study-wide: Across the CD4 and CD8 compartments, a small share of clonotypes was present in both. Abundant bulk-population clonotypes could contaminate the FACS-sorted repertoires. Post-booster reappearance was seen for most primary-vaccination clones (around 97% CD4, roughly 91% CD8). Weaker in magnitude, the secondary response showed a faster peak on day 5 versus 15.

In its sample, this clonotype was seen a few times. Antigen specificity is unknown. The chain links TRBV12-3 or TRBV12-4 to TRBJ2-1; D not certain. This specimen was PBMCs, taken less than 6 days after the first yellow fever vaccination. The sequence was obtained from a man aged 18-30 years who received the YFV17D yellow fever vaccine. The CDR3 here is CASRPAYNEQFF. DNA for the CDR3: TGTGCCAGCAGGCCCGCATACAATGAGCAGTTCTTC.